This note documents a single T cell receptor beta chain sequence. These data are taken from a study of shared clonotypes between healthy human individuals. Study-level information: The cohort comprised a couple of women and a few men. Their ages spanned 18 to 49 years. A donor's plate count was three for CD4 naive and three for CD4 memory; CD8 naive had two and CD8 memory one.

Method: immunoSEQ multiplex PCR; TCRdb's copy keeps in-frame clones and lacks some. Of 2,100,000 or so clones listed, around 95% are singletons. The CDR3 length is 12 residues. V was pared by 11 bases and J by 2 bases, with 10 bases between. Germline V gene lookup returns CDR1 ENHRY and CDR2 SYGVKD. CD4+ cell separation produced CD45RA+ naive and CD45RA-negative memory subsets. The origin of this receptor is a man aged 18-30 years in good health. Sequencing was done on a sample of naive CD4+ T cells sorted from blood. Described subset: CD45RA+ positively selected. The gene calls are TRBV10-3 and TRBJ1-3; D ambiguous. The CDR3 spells CAFSDPGNTIYF. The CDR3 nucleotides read TGTGCCTTCTCAGACCCTGGAAACACCATATATTTT.